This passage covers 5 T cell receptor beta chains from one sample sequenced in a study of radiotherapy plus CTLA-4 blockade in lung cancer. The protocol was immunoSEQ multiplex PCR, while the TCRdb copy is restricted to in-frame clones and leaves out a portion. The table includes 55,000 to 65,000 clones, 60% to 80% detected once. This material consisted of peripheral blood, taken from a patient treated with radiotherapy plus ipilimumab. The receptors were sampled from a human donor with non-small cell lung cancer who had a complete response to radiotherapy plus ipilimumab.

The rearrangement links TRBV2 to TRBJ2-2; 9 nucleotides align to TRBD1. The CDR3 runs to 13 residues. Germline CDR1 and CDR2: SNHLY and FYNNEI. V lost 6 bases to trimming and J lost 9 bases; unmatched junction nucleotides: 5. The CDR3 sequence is CASSGQGLRELFF. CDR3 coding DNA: TGTGCCAGCAGCGGACAGGGGTTGAGGGAGCTGTTTTTT.

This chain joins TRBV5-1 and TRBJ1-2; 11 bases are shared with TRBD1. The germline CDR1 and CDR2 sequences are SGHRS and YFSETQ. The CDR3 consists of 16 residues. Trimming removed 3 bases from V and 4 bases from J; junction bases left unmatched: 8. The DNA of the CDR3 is TGCGCCAGCAGCTACGGGACAGGGGGAGACGTCTATGGCTACACCTTC. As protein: CASSYGTGGDVYGYTF.

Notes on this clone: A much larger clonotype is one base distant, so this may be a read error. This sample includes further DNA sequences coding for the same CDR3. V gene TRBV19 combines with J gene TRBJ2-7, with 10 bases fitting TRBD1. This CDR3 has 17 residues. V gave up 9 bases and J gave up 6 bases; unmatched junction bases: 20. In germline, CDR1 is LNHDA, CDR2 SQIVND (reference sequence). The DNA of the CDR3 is TGTGCCAGCAGCCCAACCCTCCCGGGACAGGGGTTGCGCGAGCAGTACTTC. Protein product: CASSPTLPGQGLREQYF.

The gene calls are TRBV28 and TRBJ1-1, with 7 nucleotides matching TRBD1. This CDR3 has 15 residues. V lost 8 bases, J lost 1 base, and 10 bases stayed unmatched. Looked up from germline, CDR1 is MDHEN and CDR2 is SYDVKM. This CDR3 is CASLPGGRTNTEAFF. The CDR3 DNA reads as TGTGCCAGCCTTCCAGGGGGTAGAACGAACACTGAAGCTTTCTTT.

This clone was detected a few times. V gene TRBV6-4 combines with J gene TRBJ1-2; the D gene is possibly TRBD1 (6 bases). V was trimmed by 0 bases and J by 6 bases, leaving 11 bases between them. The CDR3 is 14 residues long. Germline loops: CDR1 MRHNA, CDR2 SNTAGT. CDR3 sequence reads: CASSDSIQGHGYTF. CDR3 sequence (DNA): TGTGCCAGCAGTGACTCGATACAGGGTCATGGCTACACCTTC.